This is a list of T cell receptor beta chains from one sample in a study of OX40 agonist ivuxolimab in advanced cancers. Libraries were prepared by immunoSEQ multiplex PCR; TCRdb keeps only in-frame clonotypes and omits some of them. The table records about 68,000 clones, around 83% of them present only once. This specimen was CD4+ or CD8+ T cells sorted from blood, taken in a trial of the OX40 agonist ivuxolimab. The receptors originated from an adult with an advanced solid tumor such as melanoma, head and neck, liver or kidney cancer. The CDR3 runs from the conserved cysteine through the conserved F or W. D genes are given only for firm matches. Clone size is shown for a subset of rows, as once, few, many or a class of expanded clone.

TRBD1 TRBJ1-4 TRBV13 NA TGTGCCAGCAGCTCAGACAGGGTAGGGAATGAAAAACTGTTTTTT CASSSDRVGNEKLFF
NA TRBJ2-2 TRBV19 NA TGTGCCAGTAGGACGGACCCGAACACCGGGGAGCTGTTTTTT CASRTDPNTGELFF
NA TRBJ1-2 TRBV28 NA TGTGCCAGCAGGCCACCCCCGCCCAACTATGGCTACACCTTC CASRPPPPNYGYTF
TRBD1 TRBJ1-2 TRBV6-5 NA TGTGCCAGCAAGTGGAGAGCGACAGGGGGTGGTGGCTACACCTTC CASKWRATGGGGYTF
NA TRBJ1-5 TRBV5-3 NA TGTGCCAGAAGCTTGTCACGGGGCACGAGCAATCAGCCCCAGCATTTT CARSLSRGTSNQPQHF
TRBD1 TRBJ2-7 TRBV10-3 NA TGTGCCATCAGTACAACCGGGACAGGGTTCTACGAGCAGTACTTC CAISTTGTGFYEQYF
NA TRBJ1-5 TRBV6-1 NA TGTGCCAGCAGTGAATTGATCCCAGAGTTAAGTAATCAGCCCCAGCATTTT CASSELIPELSNQPQHF
TRBD2 TRBJ2-2 TRBV29-1 NA TGCAGCGTTGGGGAGGGCGCGAACACCGGGGAGCTGTTTTTT CSVGEGANTGELFF
TRBD1 TRBJ1-1 TRBV5-1 NA TGCGCCAGCAGCTCTTCTTTCTTACAGGGGAATACTGAAGCTTTCTTT CASSSSFLQGNTEAFF
NA TRBJ1-5 TRBV7-9 NA TGTGCCAGCAGCTCCATCGCGGGGGCTGGCAATCAGCCCCAGCATTTT CASSSIAGAGNQPQHF
NA TRBJ1-1 TRBV6-6 NA TGTGCCAGCAGTTACGATCGGGGGTTGAACACTGAAGCTTTCTTT CASSYDRGLNTEAFF
NA TRBJ1-1 TRBV5-1 NA TGCGCCAGCAGCTTGGAGCGGAACACTGAAGCTTTCTTT CASSLERNTEAFF
TRBD1 TRBJ1-5 TRBV6-6 NA TGTGCCAGCAGCCACAGGGACAGAAATCAGCCCCAGCATTTT CASSHRDRNQPQHF
TRBD2 TRBJ2-5 TRBV4-1 few TGCGCCAGCAGCTCCCGGGCGGGGGGCCGGGAGACCCAGTACTTC CASSSRAGGRETQYF
NA TRBJ2-3 TRBV27 NA TGTGCCAGCAGTTTAAGGTCAGGGGCCACAGATACGCAGTATTTT CASSLRSGATDTQYF
TRBD1 TRBJ1-4 TRBV5-8 NA TGTGCCAGCAGCCCTGGACAGGCGCCAACTAATGAAAAACTGTTTTTT CASSPGQAPTNEKLFF
TRBD1 TRBJ1-1 TRBV7-8 NA TGTGCCAGCGGCACCCGGACAGGACACACTGAAGCTTTCTTT CASGTRTGHTEAFF